The 18 T cell receptor beta chains in this list originate from one sample, sequenced in a study of cytomegalovirus exposure and HLA in healthy donors. It was with 60 Vbeta and 13 Jbeta primers that the PCR ran. Clones were read by immunoSEQ multiplex PCR, and TCRdb kept only the in-frame ones, dropping some. Of roughly 100,000 clones in the sample, 69% were seen once. Specimen: PBMCs. Source of these receptors: a man younger than 40 in good health and CMV-seronegative.

This chain uses TRBV5-1 with TRBJ1-2, with 9 bases aligning to TRBD1. CDR1 and CDR2 (germline): SGHRS, YFSETQ. The CDR3 has 13 amino acids. V shed 0 bases, J shed 8 bases, and the junction held 2 bases outside the gene matches. The CDR3 region is CASSLGTGGGYTF. DNA for the CDR3: TGCGCCAGCAGCTTGGGTACAGGGGGCGGCTACACCTTC.

CDR3 amino acids: CASSQDRHKGETQYF. The CDR3 DNA reads as TGTGCCAGCAGTCAGGACAGGCACAAGGGGGAGACCCAGTACTTC. The chain uses TRBV2 and TRBJ2-5; 7 bases match TRBD1. Per the germline V gene, CDR1 is SNHLY and CDR2 is FYNNEI. J lost 5 bases, V lost 5 bases, and 11 bases had no gene match. There are 15 residues in the CDR3.

This chain joins TRBV30 and TRBJ2-3; no firm D call. Germline V gene sequence: CDR1 GTSNPN, CDR2 SVGIG (reference sequence). The V end was cut by 6 bases, the J end by 5 bases, with 12 bases between. CDR3 length: 12 amino acids. CDR3 nucleotides: TGTGCCTGTTCATCAAGAGGAGATACGCAGTATTTT. Protein product: CACSSRGDTQYF.

This clone was seen a few times. The V and J genes are TRBV7-2 and TRBJ2-5; 8 bases match TRBD2. CDR3 length equals 16 residues. The germline CDR1 and CDR2 sequences are SGHTA and FQGNSA. The V segment lost 1 base and the J segment 3 bases; nucleotides outside the gene matches: 7. CDR3 region: CASSLGEGGRKETQYF. Written as DNA, the CDR3 is TGTGCCAGCAGCTTAGGGGAGGGCGGGAGGAAAGAGACCCAGTACTTC.

The gene calls are TRBV28 and TRBJ2-7; D gene ambiguous. The CDR3 is 15 amino acids. V lost 4 bases, J lost 0 bases, and 13 bases lay in between. Germline V gene sequence: CDR1 MDHEN, CDR2 SYDVKM. The DNA for the CDR3 is TGTGCCAGCAGTTCCGATCACGTCGGCTCCTACGAGCAGTACTTC. Translation: CASSSDHVGSYEQYF.

V usage is TRBV4-1 and J usage is TRBJ2-7; 10 nucleotides agree with TRBD2. V lost 3 bases to trimming and J lost 2 bases; unmatched junction nucleotides: 4. Germline V gene sequence: CDR1 MGHRA, CDR2 YSYEKL. The CDR3 has 15 residues. The CDR3 DNA follows: TGCGCCAGCAGCCAGGGACTAGCGAATGCCTACGAGCAGTACTTC. Protein: CASSQGLANAYEQYF.

The rearrangement uses TRBV28 and TRBJ2-1; 11 bases are shared with TRBD1. V was pared by 7 bases and J by 9 bases, with 11 bases of the junction left unmatched. The length of the CDR3 is 15 residues. Germline CDR1 MDHEN, CDR2 SYDVKM. CDR3 residues: CASTKPGQGVGEQFF. The CDR3 DNA reads TGTGCCAGCACCAAACCGGGACAGGGGGTTGGTGAGCAGTTCTTC.

The chain combines TRBV7-9 with TRBJ2-7; TRBD2 is a possible D gene (6 bases). CDR1 and CDR2 from the germline V gene are SEHNR and FQNEAQ (reference sequence). CDR3 length equals 13 residues. Trimming took 5 bases from V and 3 from J, leaving 11 bases between them. CDR3 in amino acids: CASSPLANYEQYF. The CDR3 DNA is TGTGCCAGCAGCCCACTAGCTAACTACGAGCAGTACTTC.

This chain uses TRBV29-1 with TRBJ2-1, with 7 bases fitting TRBD2. Germline V lookup: CDR1 SQVTM, CDR2 ANQGSEA. V shed 0 bases, J shed 0 bases, and the junction held 5 bases outside the gene matches. This CDR3 contains 16 residues. In nucleotides, the CDR3 is TGCAGCGTTGAAGAGGGGGTAGCGGGCTCCTACAATGAGCAGTTCTTC. The encoded protein is CSVEEGVAGSYNEQFF.

This chain uses TRBV4-2 with TRBJ1-4; TRBD1 is a possible D gene (5 bases). The ends were cut back, 3 bases at V and 0 bases at J, with 11 bases in the middle. Per germline, CDR1 LGHNA and CDR2 YNFKEQ. The CDR3 has 16 residues. Here the CDR3 DNA reads TGTGCCAGCAGCCATCAGGGACTTGCAACTAATGAAAAACTGTTTTTT. Its protein product is CASSHQGLATNEKLFF.

The J gene is TRBJ2-3, the V gene TRBV5-1; 9 positions agree with TRBD2. This CDR3 is 16 amino acids long. Germline V CDR1 and CDR2: SGHRS, YFSETQ. J lost 2 bases, V lost 0 bases, and 4 bases had no gene match. CDR3 sequence (DNA): TGCGCCAGCAGCTTGGAAGCGGGAGGCCTCACAGATACGCAGTATTTT. It translates to CASSLEAGGLTDTQYF.

In DNA form, the CDR3 reads TGTGCCAGCAGGGTCCGGGACAGGGGGCGAAATGAAAAACTGTTTTTT. Translated: CASRVRDRGRNEKLFF. This rearrangement joins TRBV2 to TRBJ1-4, with TRBD1 matching 12 bases. CDR3 length: 16 amino acids. Germline CDR1 reads SNHLY; CDR2 reads FYNNEI. The V gene end was trimmed by 6 bases and the J gene end by 5 bases; junction bases not matched to a gene: 7.

The rearrangement joins TRBV6-1 to TRBJ1-5, with D perhaps TRBD1 (6 bases). From germline, CDR1 is MNHNS and CDR2 SASEGT. This CDR3 has 16 residues. Trimming removed 2 bases from V and 2 bases from J, with 13 bases in between. The DNA for the CDR3 is TGTGCCAGCAGTGAATCGGGGGGCGCGGGCAATCAGCCCCAGCATTTT. Amino acids: CASSESGGAGNQPQHF.

The rearrangement links TRBV29-1 to TRBJ2-1; tentatively, D is TRBD1 (6 bases). V lost 1 base and J lost 13, with 14 bases in between. The germline V gene has CDR1 SQVTM and CDR2 ANQGSEA. The length of the CDR3 is 12 residues. Here the CDR3 reads CSVEATGLEQFF. CDR3 DNA sequence: TGCAGCGTTGAAGCAACAGGGTTGGAACAGTTCTTC.

The chain recombines TRBV9 with TRBJ2-1; 9 bases align to TRBD2. Trimming cost V 3 bases and J 2 bases; bases outside gene matches: 9. This CDR3 has 17 amino acids. Per germline, CDR1 SGDLS and CDR2 YYNGEE. The CDR3 region is CASSARLADPTYNEQFF. CDR3 coding DNA: TGTGCCAGCAGCGCGAGACTAGCGGATCCCACCTACAATGAGCAGTTCTTC.

The chain links TRBV9 to TRBJ1-2; no clear D. V gave up 0 bases and J gave up 5 bases, with 17 bases separating them. Germline-derived CDR1 and CDR2 are SGDLS and YYNGEE. The CDR3 extends over 16 amino acids. CDR3 sequence reads: CASSVVAAPGRYGYTF. CDR3 DNA: TGTGCCAGCAGCGTAGTGGCGGCACCGGGGAGGTATGGCTACACCTTC.

This clone was seen only once. The chain employs TRBV11-3 and TRBJ2-3, with TRBD2 identical over 7 bases. Trimming took 5 bases from V and 4 from J; bases not matched to a gene: 6. This CDR3 is built from 14 residues. The germline V gene has CDR1 SGHNT and CDR2 YENEEA. Written as DNA, the CDR3 is TGTGCCAGCAGCATGACTAGCTCGGCAGATACGCAGTATTTT. Protein product: CASSMTSSADTQYF.

This chain uses TRBV7-9 with TRBJ2-2; 9 nucleotides align to TRBD1. The CDR3 loop spans 16 amino acids. The germline V gene encodes CDR1 SEHNR and CDR2 FQNEAQ (reference sequence). Losses at the gene ends were 4 bases for V and 4 bases for J; bases not matched to a gene: 7. The CDR3 is CASSYRTGATTGELFF. CDR3 nucleotides: TGTGCCAGCAGCTACCGGACAGGGGCTACCACCGGGGAGCTGTTTTTT. Full variable domain (rest looked up from reference TRBV7-9 and TRBJ2-2): DTGVSQNPRHKITKRGQNVTFRCDPISEHNRLYWYRQTLGQGPEFLTYFQNEAQLEKSRLLSDRFSAERPKGSFSTLEIQRTEQGDSAMYLCASSYRTGATTGELFFGEGSRLTVL.